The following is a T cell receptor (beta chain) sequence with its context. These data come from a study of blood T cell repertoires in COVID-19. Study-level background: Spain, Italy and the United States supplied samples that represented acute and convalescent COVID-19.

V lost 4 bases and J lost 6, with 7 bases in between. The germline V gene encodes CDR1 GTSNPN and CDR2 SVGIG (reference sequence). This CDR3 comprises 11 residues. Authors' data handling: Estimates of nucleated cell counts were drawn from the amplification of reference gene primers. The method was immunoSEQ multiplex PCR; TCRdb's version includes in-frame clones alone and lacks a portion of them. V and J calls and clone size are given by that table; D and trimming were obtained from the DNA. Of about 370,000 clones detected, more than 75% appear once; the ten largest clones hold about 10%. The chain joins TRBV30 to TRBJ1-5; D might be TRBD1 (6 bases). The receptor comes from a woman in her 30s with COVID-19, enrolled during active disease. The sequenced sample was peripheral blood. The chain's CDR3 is CAWKGGQPQHF. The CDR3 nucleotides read TGTGCCTGGAAAGGGGGTCAGCCCCAGCATTTT.